The 17 T cell receptor beta chains given below trace back to one sample, sequenced in a study of radiotherapy plus CTLA-4 blockade in lung cancer. Clones were sequenced by immunoSEQ multiplex PCR, and TCRdb holds only the in-frame ones, with some missing. The profile shows 20,000 to 30,000 clones, about 75% of them singletons. This material consisted of peripheral blood, taken from a patient treated with radiotherapy plus ipilimumab. The receptors originated from a human donor with non-small cell lung cancer that progressed on radiotherapy plus ipilimumab.

The chain combines TRBV28 with TRBJ2-2; D is possibly TRBD1 (6 bases). V shed 6 bases and J shed 6 bases, with 14 bases lying between them. This CDR3 is 14 amino acids long. The germline V gene has CDR1 MDHEN and CDR2 SYDVKM. In nucleotides, the CDR3 is TGTGCCAGCAGCCTTACAGGGTTTGCCGGGGAGCTGTTTTTT. This gives the protein CASSLTGFAGELFF. Complete variable domain (other parts from reference TRBV28 and TRBJ2-2): DVKVTQSSRYLVKRTGEKVFLECVQDMDHENMFWYRQDPGLGLRLIYFSYDVKMKEKGDIPEGYSVSREKKERFSLILESASTNQTSMYLCASSLTGFAGELFFGEGSRLTVL.

This chain links TRBV6-1 with TRBJ2-1, with unresolved D. V was shortened by 6 bases and J by 0 bases, with 6 bases between the two germline ends. This CDR3 is 13 amino acids long. Germline V CDR1 and CDR2: MNHNS, SASEGT. The CDR3 is CASSTSSYNEQFF. As DNA, the CDR3 is TGTGCCAGCAGCACCAGCTCCTACAATGAGCAGTTCTTC.

The V gene is TRBV5-1, the J gene TRBJ2-7, with D perhaps assigned TRBD1 or TRBD2 (6 bases each). The CDR3 contains 13 residues. V shed 0 bases and J shed 8 bases, with 12 bases lying between them. Germline CDR1 SGHRS, CDR2 YFSETQ. Here the CDR3 reads CASSLEIGGQQYF. CDR3 DNA sequence: TGCGCCAGCAGCTTGGAGATCGGGGGCCAGCAGTACTTC.

J is TRBJ2-7 and V is TRBV28; the D is unclear. The CDR3 is 15 residues long. Trimming cost V 2 bases and J 0 bases, with 11 bases left between them. CDR1 and CDR2 from the germline V gene are MDHEN and SYDVKM. The CDR3 loop is CASSLSGEISYEQYF. As DNA, the CDR3 is TGTGCCAGCAGTTTAAGTGGAGAGATCTCCTACGAGCAGTACTTC. The entire variable domain, with the rest obtained from reference TRBV28 and TRBJ2-7, is as follows: DVKVTQSSRYLVKRTGEKVFLECVQDMDHENMFWYRQDPGLGLRLIYFSYDVKMKEKGDIPEGYSVSREKKERFSLILESASTNQTSMYLCASSLSGEISYEQYFGPGTRLTVT.

The chain couples TRBV7-3 to TRBJ2-6, with 8 bases identical to TRBD1. The CDR3 sequence is 15 residues long. Germline V gene lookup returns CDR1 SGHTA and CDR2 FQGTGA. V trimming: 4 bases; J trimming: 2 bases; junction bases outside the gene matches: 1. CDR3 protein: CASSSQGAGANVLTF. CDR3 DNA sequence: TGTGCCAGCAGCTCACAGGGGGCTGGGGCCAACGTCCTGACTTTC.

The gene calls are TRBV28 and TRBJ2-1; 9 bases match TRBD2. The CDR3 has 21 amino acids. The J segment lost 7 bases and the V segment lost 4 bases, leaving 26 bases of the junction unmatched. Looked up from germline, CDR1 is MDHEN and CDR2 is SYDVKM. CDR3 loop: CASSCVGDRVPCSGRGNEQFF. CDR3 bases: TGTGCCAGCAGTTGTGTGGGTGACCGAGTCCCTTGTAGCGGGAGAGGGAATGAGCAGTTCTTC. The full variable domain, completed using reference TRBV28 and TRBJ2-1, is DVKVTQSSRYLVKRTGEKVFLECVQDMDHENMFWYRQDPGLGLRLIYFSYDVKMKEKGDIPEGYSVSREKKERFSLILESASTNQTSMYLCASSCVGDRVPCSGRGNEQFFGPGTRLTVL.

This chain uses TRBV27 with TRBJ2-7; 8 bases map to TRBD2. Germline-derived CDR1 and CDR2 are MNHEY and SMNVEV (reference sequence). The CDR3 totals 17 residues. V dropped 6 bases and J dropped 0; count of bases not matched to a gene: 13. CDR3 amino acids: CASSPGLGLAGSYEQYF. In DNA form, the CDR3 reads TGTGCCAGCAGCCCGGGGTTGGGGCTAGCGGGCTCCTACGAGCAGTACTTC.

This sequence joins TRBV27 and TRBJ2-1, with TRBD1 matching 12 bases. Germline loops: CDR1 MNHEY, CDR2 SMNVEV (reference sequence). Trimming cost V 5 bases and J 6 bases; bases outside gene matches: 5. CDR3 size: 15 residues. The CDR3 DNA reads TGTGCCAGCAGTCTAGGGACAGGGGGCCGCAATGAGCAGTTCTTC. Its translation is CASSLGTGGRNEQFF.

The sample holds a few counts of this clone. This chain connects TRBV7-2 to TRBJ1-1; the D is unclear. Germline assignment: CDR1 SGHTA and CDR2 FQGNSA. V was trimmed by 1 base and J by 2 bases, leaving 8 bases between them. The CDR3 loop spans 14 amino acids. The CDR3 nucleotides are TGTGCCAGCAGCTTAGTAACCTTCAACACTGAAGCTTTCTTT. As protein: CASSLVTFNTEAFF. Variable domain in full (rest from reference TRBV7-2 and TRBJ1-1): GAGVSQSPSNKVTEKGKDVELRCDPISGHTALYWYRQSLGQGLEFLIYFQGNSAPDKSGLPSDRFSAERTGGSVSTLTIQRTQQEDSAVYLCASSLVTFNTEAFFGQGTRLTVV.

The rearrangement links TRBV7-6 to TRBJ1-1, with D possibly being TRBD1 (5 bases). There are 14 residues in the CDR3. V was shortened by 1 base and J by 5 bases, with 11 bases between the two germline ends. CDR1 is SGHVS and CDR2 is FNYEAQ in the germline V gene. CDR3 residues: CASSLGPGGTEAFF. For the CDR3, the DNA is TGTGCCAGCAGCTTAGGGCCGGGGGGGACTGAAGCTTTCTTT.

This sequence joins TRBV28 and TRBJ2-7; 7 positions agree with TRBD1. V lost 11 bases, J lost 7 bases, and 20 bases stayed unmatched. CDR3 size: 15 residues. CDR1 is MDHEN, CDR2 SYDVKM, per germline. As DNA, the CDR3 is TGTGCCCTAATGCCCCGGGACAGCCCGAGGGGGGAGCAGTACTTC. This gives the protein CALMPRDSPRGEQYF.

This clone was counted between two and nine times. The chain links TRBV30 to TRBJ1-2; D is perhaps TRBD1 (5 bases). V lost 5 bases, J lost 7 bases, and 20 bases lay in between. CDR3 length: 14 amino acids. In germline, CDR1 is GTSNPN, CDR2 SVGIG (reference sequence). The CDR3 reads CAWGASGGGGGYTF. In DNA, the CDR3 is TGTGCCTGGGGGGCGTCTGGGGGGGGAGGTGGCTACACCTTC.

The chain carries TRBV6-6 and TRBJ2-2, with D possibly being TRBD2 (5 bases). Trimming took 2 bases from V and 0 from J, leaving 7 bases between them. CDR1 MNHNY and CDR2 SVGAGI come from the germline V gene (reference sequence). The CDR3 loop spans 15 amino acids. In DNA, the CDR3 is TGTGCCAGCAGTTACGAGGGAGCGAACACCGGGGAGCTGTTTTTT. Translating it yields CASSYEGANTGELFF.

This clone has a handful of counts. The V call is TRBV5-1, the J call TRBJ1-4; unclear D gene. Trimming shortened V by 0 bases and J by 0 bases, and 6 bases separated the two germline ends. Germline V gene lookup returns CDR1 SGHRS and CDR2 YFSETQ. The CDR3 has 15 amino acids. DNA of the CDR3: TGCGCCAGCAGCTTGGGAGAGACAACTAATGAAAAACTGTTTTTT. Its protein product is CASSLGETTNEKLFF. Full variable domain (remainder filled in from reference TRBV5-1 and TRBJ1-4): KAGVTQTPRYLIKTRGQQVTLSCSPISGHRSVSWYQQTPGQGLQFLFEYFSETQRNKGNFPGRFSGRQFSNSRSEMNVSTLELGDSALYLCASSLGETTNEKLFFGSGTQLSVL.

The chain has TRBV29-1 and TRBJ2-1, with 13 bases lining up with TRBD2. The V segment lost 2 bases and the J segment 0 bases; nucleotides outside the gene matches: 10. This CDR3 region has 19 residues. Germline CDR1 is SQVTM and CDR2 is ANQGSEA. In DNA form, the CDR3 reads TGCAGCGTTGAACCGGGACTAGCGGGAAAGTCTAGCTCCTACAATGAGCAGTTCTTC. Translation: CSVEPGLAGKSSSYNEQFF.

The chain links TRBV27 to TRBJ1-1, with D uncertain. CDR1 is MNHEY, CDR2 SMNVEV, per germline (reference sequence). V was clipped by 5 bases and J by 5 bases, with 12 bases between them. This CDR3 has 13 residues. The CDR3 nucleotides are TGTGCCAGCAGTCCCTCCCTAGTAACTGAAGCTTTCTTT. This translates into CASSPSLVTEAFF.

The CDR3 region has the DNA TGCGCCAGCAGCAAGGACAGGACAAGCTCCTACGAGCAGTACTTC. Encoded protein: CASSKDRTSSYEQYF. The chain uses TRBV5-1 and TRBJ2-7; 7 bases are a match to TRBD1. CDR3 length equals 15 residues. Germline V gives CDR1 SGHRS, CDR2 YFSETQ. Germline trimming cut 4 bases from V and 0 bases from J; bases unmatched to any gene: 7.